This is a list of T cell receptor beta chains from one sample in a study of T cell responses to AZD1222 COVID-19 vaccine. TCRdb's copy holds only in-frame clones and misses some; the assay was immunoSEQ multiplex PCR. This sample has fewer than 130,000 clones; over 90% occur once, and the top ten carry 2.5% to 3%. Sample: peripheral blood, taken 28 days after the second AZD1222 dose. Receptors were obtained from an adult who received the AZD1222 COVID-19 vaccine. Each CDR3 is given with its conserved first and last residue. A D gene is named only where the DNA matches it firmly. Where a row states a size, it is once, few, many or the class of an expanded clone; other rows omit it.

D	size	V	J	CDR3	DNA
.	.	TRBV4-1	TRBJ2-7	CASSQDGDYEQYF	TGCGCCAGCAGCCAAGATGGGGACTACGAGCAGTACTTC
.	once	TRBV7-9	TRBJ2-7	CASTLVFEGTDGEQYF	TGTGCCAGCACCTTGGTTTTCGAGGGGACCGATGGCGAGCAGTACTTC
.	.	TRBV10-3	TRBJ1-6	CAASQTGKNSPLHF	TGTGCCGCATCACAAACAGGGAAGAATTCACCCCTCCACTTT
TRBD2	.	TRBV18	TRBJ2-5	CASSPQGSGGETQYF	TGTGCCAGCTCACCTCAGGGCTCCGGGGGGGAGACCCAGTACTTC
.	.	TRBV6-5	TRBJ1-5	CASSYSSGTYPQHF	TGTGCCAGCAGTTACTCTTCCGGGACTTATCCCCAGCATTTT
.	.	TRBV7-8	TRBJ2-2	CASSLVLDPDTGELFF	TGTGCCAGCAGCTTAGTTTTAGACCCGGACACCGGGGAGCTGTTTTTT
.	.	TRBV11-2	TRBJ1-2	CASSLGEGYTF	TGTGCCAGCAGCTTGGGGGAAGGCTACACCTTC
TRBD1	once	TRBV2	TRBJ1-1	CASSEQGSSNTEAFF	TGTGCCAGCAGCGAACAGGGGTCATCGAACACTGAAGCTTTCTTT
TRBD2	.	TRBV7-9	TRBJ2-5	CASSFPPSGGALSRETQYF	TGTGCCAGCAGCTTTCCTCCCAGCGGGGGGGCCCTCTCGAGAGAGACCCAGTACTTC
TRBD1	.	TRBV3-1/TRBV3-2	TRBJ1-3	CASSQVLDRVVSGNTIYF	TGTGCCAGCAGCCAAGTTTTGGACAGGGTAGTGTCGGGAAACACCATATATTTT
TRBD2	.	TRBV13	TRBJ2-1	CASSLARGRWDNEQFF	TGTGCCAGCAGCTTAGCTCGCGGGAGATGGGACAATGAGCAGTTCTTC
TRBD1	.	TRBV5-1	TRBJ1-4	CASSSDRAGPNEKLFF	TGCGCCAGCAGCTCTGACAGGGCTGGGCCTAATGAAAAACTGTTTTTT
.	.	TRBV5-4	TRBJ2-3	CASSLNRRPTDTQYF	TGTGCCAGCAGCTTGAACAGGAGGCCCACAGATACGCAGTATTTT
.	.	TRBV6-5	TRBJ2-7	CASSYSRRGDEQYF	TGTGCCAGCAGTTACTCACGCCGGGGAGACGAGCAGTACTTC
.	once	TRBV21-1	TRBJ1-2	CASIQPEGMDGYTF	TGTGCCAGCATCCAACCAGAGGGTATGGATGGCTACACCTTC
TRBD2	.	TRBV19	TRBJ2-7	CASSHPSGGTWEQYF	TGTGCCAGTAGTCATCCTAGCGGGGGGACCTGGGAGCAGTACTTC
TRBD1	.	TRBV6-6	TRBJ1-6	CASKRDSENSPLHF	TGTGCCAGCAAGAGGGACAGCGAAAATTCACCCCTCCACTTT
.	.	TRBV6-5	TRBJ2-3	CASRTGGTDTQYF	TGTGCCAGCAGGACGGGGGGCACAGATACGCAGTATTTT
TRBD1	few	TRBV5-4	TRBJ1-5	CASSPQPGGDQPQHF	TGTGCCAGCAGCCCTCAACCAGGGGGGGATCAGCCCCAGCATTTT
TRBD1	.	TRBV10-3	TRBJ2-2	CAISGQGAGTGELFF	TGTGCCATCAGCGGACAGGGGGCGGGCACCGGGGAGCTGTTTTTT
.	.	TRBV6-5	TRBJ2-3	CASIKDGAHTDTQYF	TGTGCCAGTATAAAGGACGGTGCCCACACAGATACGCAGTATTTT
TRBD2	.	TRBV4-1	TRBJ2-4	CASSQPGASGGSIQYF	TGCGCCAGCAGCCAGCCTGGGGCCAGCGGGGGATCAATTCAGTACTTC
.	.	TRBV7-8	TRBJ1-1	CASSLGAGEFNTEAFF	TGTGCCAGCAGCTTGGGGGCAGGGGAGTTTAACACTGAAGCTTTCTTT
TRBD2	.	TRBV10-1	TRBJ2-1	CASSRPGLAGGSYNEQFF	TGCGCCAGCAGCCGTCCTGGACTAGCGGGAGGCTCCTACAATGAGCAGTTCTTC
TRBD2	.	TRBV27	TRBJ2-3	CASRSGSFADTQYF	TGTGCCAGCAGGAGCGGGAGCTTTGCAGATACGCAGTATTTT
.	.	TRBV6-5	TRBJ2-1	CASSYGGTYNEQFF	TGTGCCAGCAGTTACGGGGGTACCTACAATGAGCAGTTCTTC